These 25 T cell receptor beta chains were sequenced from one sample in a study of T-cell memory formation after mild COVID-19. From the 5' RACE reads, TCRdb called clonotypes with MiXCR, one entry per CDR3 protein. This sample carries 300,000 to 400,000 distinct CDR3 sequences, 25% to 30% of them seen once, and the ten largest clones take less than 15%. Material for sequencing was PBMCs or a T cell subset sorted from them (not recorded which). The receptors here all came from an adult woman who had mild COVID-19 (a few samples of this study predate the infection). Cell type and time point are not known.

This clonotype was seen a few times. The chain links TRBV12-3 or TRBV12-4 to TRBJ1-4; maybe TRBD1 (5 bases). The CDR3 is 13 amino acids. V shed 3 bases and J shed 8 bases, with 10 bases lying between them. The CDR3 DNA sequence: TGTGCCAGCAGTTTCAGGGCGGGGGAAAAACTGTTTTTT. It encodes CASSFRAGEKLFF.

Only a few counts were recorded for this clonotype. This sequence joins TRBV12-3 or TRBV12-4 and TRBJ2-1; no firm D call. The CDR3 runs 15 residues. Trimming stripped 2 bases from V and 0 bases from J, with 8 bases between. CDR3: CASSLSLSSYNEQFF. CDR3 in DNA: TGTGCCAGCAGTTTAAGTCTGAGCTCCTACAATGAGCAGTTCTTC.

This chain uses TRBV24-1 with TRBJ1-5, with unresolved D. In germline, CDR1 is KGHDR, CDR2 SFDVKD. This CDR3 is built from 13 residues. V dropped 5 bases and J dropped 6 bases, with 10 bases sitting between them. CDR3 DNA: TGTGCCACCAGTGGCGGGGAAGGTCAGCCCCAGCATTTT. This sequence encodes CATSGGEGQPQHF.

The chain combines TRBV12-3 or TRBV12-4 with TRBJ2-2; unclear D gene. The ends were cut back, 3 bases at V and 8 bases at J, with 4 bases in the middle. The CDR3 is 11 amino acids. The CDR3 region is CASSFLGELFF. The CDR3 nucleotides are TGTGCCAGCAGTTTTTTAGGGGAGCTGTTTTTT.

The chain uses TRBV4-2 and TRBJ2-3; maybe TRBD2 (5 bases). The CDR3 consists of 15 residues. Germline CDR1 is LGHNA and CDR2 is YNFKEQ. V lost 4 bases and J 2 bases, leaving 13 bases between the germline ends. The CDR3 loop is CASSRRGQYTDTQYF. The CDR3 region has the DNA TGTGCCAGCAGCCGGAGAGGGCAGTACACAGATACGCAGTATTTT.

In its sample, this clonotype was seen a few times. The chain carries TRBV30 and TRBJ2-7; the D gene could be TRBD1 or TRBD2 (5 bases each). V lost 5 bases and J 4 bases, leaving 15 bases between the germline ends. CDR1 GTSNPN and CDR2 SVGIG come from the germline V gene (reference sequence). The CDR3 is 13 residues long. CDR3 amino acids: CAWSRGVIYEQYF. For the CDR3, the DNA is TGTGCCTGGTCTAGGGGAGTGATATACGAGCAGTACTTC.

This clonotype was seen a few times. The chain links TRBV11-2 to TRBJ2-2; maybe TRBD1 (6 bases). Germline lookup yields CDR1 SGHAT and CDR2 FQNNGV. V gave up 10 bases and J gave up 2 bases, with 11 bases separating them. The CDR3 is 13 amino acids. CDR3 residues: CATWDINTGELFF. The CDR3 DNA reads as TGTGCCACCTGGGACATAAACACCGGGGAGCTGTTTTTT.

The table lists this clonotype with a few counts. The chain carries TRBV7-2 and TRBJ1-2; 8 nucleotides match TRBD1. V gave up 5 bases and J gave up 6 bases; unmatched junction bases: 8. CDR1 and CDR2 from the germline V gene are SGHTA and FQGNSA. The CDR3 totals 14 residues. The DNA for the CDR3 is TGTGCCAGCAGCAGATCGACAGGGGTGGATGGCTACACCTTC. As protein: CASSRSTGVDGYTF.

The chain links TRBV5-4 to TRBJ2-5, with TRBD2 identical over 8 bases. Germline lookup yields CDR1 SGHNT and CDR2 YYREEE (reference sequence). V dropped 4 bases and J dropped 1; count of bases not matched to a gene: 15. The CDR3 sequence is 18 residues long. Here the CDR3 DNA reads TGTGCCAGCAGCCAAGGGGGGTCGCTAGCGGGCCTCCAAGAGACCCAGTACTTC. Protein product: CASSQGGSLAGLQETQYF. The full variable domain, completed using reference TRBV5-4 and TRBJ2-5, is ETGVTQSPTHLIKTRGQQVTLRCSSQSGHNTVSWYQQALGQGPQFIFQYYREEENGRGNFPPRFSGLQFPNYSSELNVNALELDDSALYLCASSQGGSLAGLQETQYFGPGTRLLVL.

This clonotype was seen at least ten times. The chain joins TRBV3-1 to TRBJ2-7; the D gene is possibly TRBD1 (6 bases). CDR1 is LGHDT and CDR2 is YNNKEL in the germline V gene (reference sequence). The CDR3 runs 13 residues. Trimming took off 1 base at V and 2 bases at J, with 6 bases between the two ends. The CDR3 reads CASSQAGAYEQYF. DNA of the CDR3: TGTGCCAGCAGCCAAGCAGGGGCCTACGAGCAGTACTTC.

This clonotype came up once. CDR3 loop: CASSPQESHYEQYF. CDR3 DNA: TGTGCCAGCAGCCCCCAGGAGTCCCACTACGAGCAGTACTTC. This sequence joins TRBV5-4 and TRBJ2-7; D remains unclear. The germline CDR1 and CDR2 sequences are SGHNT and YYREEE (reference sequence). V lost 4 bases and J 3 bases, leaving 14 bases between the germline ends. The CDR3 spans 14 residues. Drawing the rest from reference TRBV5-4 and TRBJ2-7, the complete variable domain is ETGVTQSPTHLIKTRGQQVTLRCSSQSGHNTVSWYQQALGQGPQFIFQYYREEENGRGNFPPRFSGLQFPNYSSELNVNALELDDSALYLCASSPQESHYEQYFGPGTRLTVT.

This rearrangement joins TRBV12-3 or TRBV12-4 to TRBJ2-1, with 8 nucleotides matching TRBD1. The V gene end was trimmed by 6 bases and the J gene end by 1 base; junction bases not matched to a gene: 8. CDR3 length: 16 residues. CDR3 sequence reads: CASSQTGVHSYNEQFF. Here the CDR3 DNA reads TGTGCCAGCAGCCAGACAGGGGTCCATTCCTACAATGAGCAGTTCTTC.

The V and J genes are TRBV24-1 and TRBJ2-1; D gene uncertain. The V and J ends lost 3 bases and 7 bases respectively, with 3 bases between them. The germline gives CDR1 KGHDR, CDR2 SFDVKD. There are 11 residues in the CDR3. CDR3 DNA: TGTGCCACCAGTGATACGAATGAGCAGTTCTTC. Amino acid sequence: CATSDTNEQFF.

This clonotype was seen a few times. The chain carries TRBV20-1 and TRBJ2-7, with D perhaps TRBD1 (6 bases). There are 12 residues in the CDR3. Germline V gene sequence: CDR1 DFQATT, CDR2 SNEGSKA (reference sequence). V was pared by 4 bases and J by 6 bases, with 13 bases between. CDR3 in DNA: TGCAGTGCTACCCGGACAGCGCCCGAGCAGTACTTC. Its translation is CSATRTAPEQYF.

This clonotype was seen only a few times. The rearrangement uses TRBV7-9 and TRBJ2-5, with 11 bases that match TRBD1. The CDR3 contains 17 residues. Germline V gene sequence: CDR1 SEHNR, CDR2 FQNEAQ (reference sequence). V dropped 3 bases and J dropped 4; count of bases not matched to a gene: 10. This CDR3 reads CASSFGTGGIGGETQYF. In nucleotides, the CDR3 is TGTGCCAGCAGCTTCGGGACAGGGGGGATTGGAGGAGAGACCCAGTACTTC.

This clonotype has more than one count but fewer than ten. V and J are TRBV14 and TRBJ2-3, with D maybe TRBD1 (5 bases). The V end lost 3 bases, the J end lost 5 bases, and 27 bases lay between the germline ends. CDR1 and CDR2 from the germline V gene are SGHDN and FVKESK. The CDR3 is 19 residues long. The CDR3 sequence is CASSQYPMASLGARDTQYF. The CDR3 bases are TGTGCCAGCAGCCAGTATCCTATGGCGAGTTTAGGGGCGAGAGATACGCAGTATTTT. Combining the CDR3 with reference TRBV14 and TRBJ2-3 gives the whole variable domain EAGVTQFPSHSVIEKGQTVTLRCDPISGHDNLYWYRRVMGKEIKFLLHFVKESKQDESGMPNNRFLAERTGGTYSTLKVQPAELEDSGVYFCASSQYPMASLGARDTQYFGPGTRLTVL.

This rearrangement joins TRBV5-1 to TRBJ1-1; D gene uncertain. Germline CDR1 is SGHRS and CDR2 is YFSETQ. V shed 0 bases and J shed 7 bases, with 7 bases lying between them. This CDR3 comprises 12 residues. The CDR3, as DNA: TGCGCCAGCAGCTTGGATGCTTATGAAGCTTTCTTT. Its translation is CASSLDAYEAFF.

This clonotype was observed at least ten times. This rearrangement joins TRBV4-3 to TRBJ2-6, with a possible D match to TRBD1 (6 bases). Trimming took off 2 bases at V and 4 bases at J, with 12 bases between the two ends. Per the germline V gene, CDR1 is LGHNA and CDR2 is YSLEER. The CDR3 consists of 16 residues. CDR3 nucleotide sequence: TGCGCCAGCAGCCAACAGACAGGAGCGGGGGCCAACGTCCTGACTTTC. This gives the protein CASSQQTGAGANVLTF.

This clonotype is classed as medium-sized (0.01 to 0.1%). The rearrangement links TRBV21-1 to TRBJ2-5; the DNA was not used to check the table's D call, TRBD1. TRBV21-1 is annotated as a pseudogene. The CDR3 is 18 amino acids. In DNA form, the CDR3 reads TGTGCCAGCAGGTCCCCGGGGTTGGGGACAGGGGACGAAGAGACCCAGTACTTC. This translates into CASRSPGLGTGDEETQYF.

This CDR3 reads CASSQQAGNTEAFF. DNA of the CDR3: TGTGCCAGCAGCCAGCAGGCGGGGAACACTGAAGCTTTCTTT. The chain carries TRBV4-2 and TRBJ1-1, with no clear D. Germline V gene sequence: CDR1 LGHNA, CDR2 YNFKEQ. CDR3 length: 14 amino acids. V lost 3 bases and J lost 1, with 9 bases in between.

The V gene is TRBV30, the J gene TRBJ1-5; possibly TRBD1 for D (6 bases). The ends were cut back, 4 bases at V and 3 bases at J, with 10 bases in the middle. Germline CDR1 is GTSNPN and CDR2 is SVGIG (reference sequence). The CDR3 length is 13 residues. The CDR3 sequence: CAWKGGPNQPQHF. DNA of the CDR3: TGTGCCTGGAAGGGGGGACCCAATCAGCCCCAGCATTTT. The variable domain in full, with the rest retrieved from reference TRBV30 and TRBJ1-5, is SQTIHQWPATLVQPVGSPLSLECTVEGTSNPNLYWYRQAAGRGLQLLFYSVGIGQISSEVPQNLSASRPQDRQFILSSKKLLLSDSGFYLCAWKGGPNQPQHFGDGTRLSIL.

This clonotype was counted at least ten times. The chain is built from TRBV7-2 and TRBJ2-7, with 9 bases aligning to TRBD2. CDR1 is SGHTA, CDR2 FQGNSA, per germline. Germline trimming cut 1 base from V and 5 bases from J; bases unmatched to any gene: 6. The CDR3 runs to 15 residues. This CDR3 is CASSLGLAGVDEQYF. CDR3 nucleotides: TGTGCCAGCAGCTTAGGTTTAGCGGGAGTCGACGAGCAGTACTTC.

CDR3 sequence: CAWTAFGSMNTEAFF. In nucleotides, the CDR3 is TGTGCCTGGACTGCCTTCGGCAGCATGAACACTGAAGCTTTCTTT. This chain links TRBV30 with TRBJ1-1; D is unresolved. V lost 4 bases and J lost 0, with 15 bases in between. The V gene's germline CDR1 is GTSNPN and CDR2 SVGIG (reference sequence). There are 15 residues in the CDR3. Together with reference TRBV30 and TRBJ1-1, the CDR3 gives the full variable domain: SQTIHQWPATLVQPVGSPLSLECTVEGTSNPNLYWYRQAAGRGLQLLFYSVGIGQISSEVPQNLSASRPQDRQFILSSKKLLLSDSGFYLCAWTAFGSMNTEAFFGQGTRLTVV.

This clonotype has just a few counts. The chain links TRBV24-1 to TRBJ2-7; D possibly uses TRBD1 or TRBD2 (5 bases each). V lost 1 base to trimming and J lost 3 bases, with 12 bases between them. The CDR3 contains 15 residues. Per the germline V gene, CDR1 is KGHDR and CDR2 is SFDVKD. In DNA form, the CDR3 reads TGTGCCACCAGTGATTTCCCCAGGGACGGCTACGAGCAGTACTTC. This gives the protein CATSDFPRDGYEQYF.

This clonotype has a handful of counts. The chain joins TRBV7-9 to TRBJ2-3; TRBD1 is a possible D gene (6 bases). The germline V gene has CDR1 SEHNR and CDR2 FQNEAQ (reference sequence). The CDR3 consists of 14 residues. V was trimmed by 3 bases and J by 0 bases, leaving 7 bases between them. The CDR3 coding sequence is TGTGCCAGCAGCTTTGACAGGAGCACAGATACGCAGTATTTT. It yields the protein CASSFDRSTDTQYF. The whole variable domain, remainder taken from reference TRBV7-9 and TRBJ2-3, is DTGVSQNPRHKITKRGQNVTFRCDPISEHNRLYWYRQTLGQGPEFLTYFQNEAQLEKSRLLSDRFSAERPKGSFSTLEIQRTEQGDSAMYLCASSFDRSTDTQYFGPGTRLTVL.